One and the same sample provided the 8 T cell receptor beta chains below, sequenced in a study of T cells in Graves' hyperthyroidism and ophthalmopathy. Regions amplified from RNA transcripts were the TCR beta CDR3 regions. TCR CDR3 underwent first-round RT-PCR with the HTBI primer set. Via MiXCR, TCRdb re-called the multiplex PCR reads, giving one row per CDR3 protein. The repertoire has about half a million distinct CDR3 sequences, just under 20% of them found once; the top ten carry 47%. The sample consisted of blood. All receptors derive from a man aged 40-49 years with Graves' ophthalmopathy.

The gene calls are TRBV4-3 and TRBJ2-2; 8 bases line up with TRBD2. This CDR3 has 15 amino acids. Unmatched junction bases numbered 4, after V lost 1 base and J lost 6 bases. Per germline, CDR1 LGHNA and CDR2 YSLEER. The CDR3 DNA reads TGCGCCAGCAGCCAAGGGACTAGCCTCCCCGGGGAGCTGTTTTTT. It is translated as CASSQGTSLPGELFF.

This chain joins TRBV19 and TRBJ2-3, with D tentatively TRBD2 (6 bases). The V end lost 5 bases, the J end lost 0 bases, and 15 bases lay between the germline ends. The CDR3 runs 16 residues. Germline V lookup: CDR1 LNHDA, CDR2 SQIVND (reference sequence). The CDR3 sequence is CASSVNRDLSTDTQYF. In nucleotides, the CDR3 is TGTGCCAGTAGTGTGAACCGGGACTTGAGCACAGATACGCAGTATTTT.

This clonotype was found a few times. The chain combines TRBV7-9 with TRBJ2-3, with TRBD1 as a possible D gene (6 bases). V gave up 2 bases and J gave up 1 base, with 13 bases separating them. This CDR3 comprises 16 residues. The germline V gene encodes CDR1 SEHNR and CDR2 FQNEAQ (reference sequence). The CDR3 coding sequence is TGTGCCAGCAGCTTAAAAGTGACAGGAGGCACAGATACGCAGTATTTT. Its translation: CASSLKVTGGTDTQYF.

About this clonotype itself: Given a much more abundant clone one base away, this may be a read error. The chain has TRBV28 and TRBJ2-7, with 7 bases lining up with TRBD1. Germline V lookup: CDR1 MDHEN, CDR2 SYDVKM. J was trimmed by 9 bases and V by 3 bases; bases with no gene match: 11. The CDR3 runs to 14 residues. The CDR3 loop reads CASSFLEGTALQYF. CDR3 nucleotide sequence: TGTGCCAGCAGTTTTCTAGAAGGGACAGCCCTGCAGTACTTC.

In its sample, this clonotype was seen a few times. V usage is TRBV12-3 or TRBV12-4 and J usage is TRBJ1-5; D is uncertain. The CDR3 length is 12 residues. V lost 5 bases and J 4 bases, leaving 6 bases between the germline ends. The CDR3: CASSTRNQPQHF. In DNA, the CDR3 is TGTGCCAGCAGTACCCGTAATCAGCCCCAGCATTTT.

This clonotype came up a few times. V usage is TRBV29-1 and J usage is TRBJ2-7; D not resolved. V was shortened by 3 bases and J by 4 bases, with 10 bases between the two germline ends. The CDR3 covers 12 residues. Germline lookup yields CDR1 SQVTM and CDR2 ANQGSEA. For the CDR3, the DNA is TGCAGCGTTGATGGCGGACCTTACGAGCAGTACTTC. This gives the protein CSVDGGPYEQYF.

This clonotype was found a few times. The chain carries TRBV5-1 and TRBJ1-2; D gene ambiguous. There are 13 residues in the CDR3. Looked up from germline, CDR1 is SGHRS and CDR2 is YFSETQ. V was trimmed by 0 bases and J by 8 bases, leaving 11 bases between them. CDR3 residues: CASSLGGTGGYTF. As DNA, the CDR3 is TGCGCCAGCAGCTTGGGTGGTACGGGGGGCTACACCTTC.

This clonotype has just a few counts. The chain has TRBV10-1 and TRBJ2-1; TRBD2 agrees at 7 bases. V was pared by 3 bases and J by 7 bases, with 12 bases of the junction left unmatched. CDR3 size: 16 residues. CDR1 WNHNN and CDR2 SYGVQD come from the germline V gene (reference sequence). CDR3 nucleotide sequence: TGCGCCAGCAGTGAAACATTAGCGGGTGCCTTAAATGAGCAGTTCTTC. This encodes CASSETLAGALNEQFF.